This TCR beta chain was observed in a study of T-cell memory formation after mild COVID-19. Study at large: Each donor largely had its own TCR clusters. General study results and limits: Second-wave clones peaking on day 37 lacked confirmed SARS-CoV-2 specificity.

Worth noting for this clonotype: Its antigen is undetermined.

TCRdb itself ran the 5' RACE reads through MiXCR, one entry per CDR3 protein. The sample has hundreds of thousands of distinct CDR3 sequences, roughly 24% seen once. The CDR3 is 16 amino acids. The germline gives CDR1 SGHRS, CDR2 YFSETQ. V dropped 1 base and J dropped 0; count of bases not matched to a gene: 6. Sequencing used PBMCs or a T cell subset sorted from them (not recorded which). The TCR was taken from an adult woman who had mild COVID-19 (a few samples of this study predate the infection). Cell type and time point are not known. The chain carries TRBV5-1 and TRBJ2-7; 8 positions agree with TRBD2. The CDR3: CASSLSGGRSSYEQYF. Here the CDR3 DNA reads TGCGCCAGCAGCTTGAGTGGCGGGAGGAGCTCCTACGAGCAGTACTTC.